The 15 T cell receptor beta chains listed next were all sequenced from one sample in a study of identical twins. From the 5' RACE reads, TCRdb called clonotypes with MiXCR, one entry per CDR3 protein. Of 230,000 or so distinct CDR3 sequences in the sample, roughly 8.7% were seen once. The data were also submitted as part of a second study, on yellow fever vaccine responses in identical twins.

The material sequenced was CD8+ T cells sorted from blood. These receptors originate from a woman aged 18-29 years in good health.

This clonotype was counted between two and nine times. V usage is TRBV23-1 and J usage is TRBJ2-2; D is perhaps TRBD2 (5 bases). TRBV23-1 qualifies as an ORF whose function is uncertain. V was trimmed by 7 bases and J by 5 bases, leaving 29 bases between them. This CDR3 has 19 amino acids. This chain's CDR3 is CASILFSIPRGSRTGELFF. The CDR3 DNA follows: TGCGCCAGCATACTATTCTCTATACCCCGGGGTAGCCGGACCGGGGAGCTGTTTTTT.

V is TRBV4-3 and J is TRBJ2-7, with D hard to call. The CDR3 is 14 residues long. Deletions cut 1 base from V and 2 bases from J, with 9 bases between. Germline V CDR1 and CDR2: LGHNA, YSLEER. The CDR3 region is CASSQALDTYEQYF. The CDR3 nucleotides read TGCGCCAGCAGCCAAGCGTTGGATACCTACGAGCAGTACTTC.

This clonotype came up many times. The J gene is TRBJ2-5, the V gene TRBV12-3 or TRBV12-4; D uncertain. The CDR3 covers 13 residues. V lost 6 bases, J lost 5 bases, and 13 bases lay in between. CDR3 bases: TGTGCCAGCAGCGATTCGCTGTGGGAGACCCAGTACTTC. Translating it yields CASSDSLWETQYF.

In its sample, this clonotype was seen a few times. The rearrangement uses TRBV24-1 and TRBJ2-1; 9 bases align to TRBD1. The V gene end was trimmed by 5 bases and the J gene end by 3 bases; junction bases not matched to a gene: 4. This CDR3 comprises 15 residues. Germline V gives CDR1 KGHDR, CDR2 SFDVKD. For the CDR3, the DNA is TGTGCCACCAGTGGATCGGGACAGGGCTACAATGAGCAGTTCTTC. It is translated as CATSGSGQGYNEQFF.

This clonotype has only a few counts. The chain uses TRBV5-5 and TRBJ2-2; 7 nucleotides line up with TRBD1. Germline CDR1 reads SGHKS; CDR2 reads YYEKEE (reference sequence). CDR3 size: 14 residues. Trimming took 1 base from V and 6 from J; bases not matched to a gene: 3. CDR3 region: CASSLNRGAGELFF. In nucleotides, the CDR3 is TGTGCCAGCAGCTTGAACAGGGGTGCCGGGGAGCTGTTTTTT. Combining the CDR3 with reference TRBV5-5 and TRBJ2-2 gives the whole variable domain DAGVTQSPTHLIKTRGQQVTLRCSPISGHKSVSWYQQVLGQGPQFIFQYYEKEERGRGNFPDRFSARQFPNYSSELNVNALLLGDSALYLCASSLNRGAGELFFGEGSRLTVL.

This clonotype has at least ten counts. An end of the junction does not agree with germline; a read error may underlie this. The CDR3 spells CASSLDASLYYGYTF. CDR3 in DNA: TGCGCCAGCAGTTTGGACGCCTCCCTCTACTATGGCTACACCTTC. The rearrangement uses TRBV5-1 and TRBJ1-2; D gene ambiguous. The CDR3 length is 15 residues. The germline gives CDR1 SGHRS, CDR2 YFSETQ.

In this sample, this clonotype turned up a few times. The rearrangement joins TRBV27 to TRBJ2-2, with TRBD2 matching 7 bases. Germline CDR1 and CDR2: MNHEY and SMNVEV (reference sequence). V was pared by 4 bases and J by 2 bases, with 4 bases of the junction left unmatched. There are 15 residues in the CDR3. CDR3 sequence: CASSSAGLNTGELFF. The CDR3 nucleotides are TGTGCCAGCAGTTCGGCGGGACTAAACACCGGGGAGCTGTTTTTT.

The chain joins TRBV29-1 to TRBJ2-7, with 7 bases lining up with TRBD2. The CDR3 is 13 amino acids. V trimming: 4 bases; J trimming: 2 bases; junction bases outside the gene matches: 5. The germline V gene has CDR1 SQVTM and CDR2 ANQGSEA. CDR3: CSVAQREPYEQYF. DNA of the CDR3: TGCAGCGTTGCACAGCGGGAACCCTACGAGCAGTACTTC.

The sample holds a few counts of this clonotype. The V gene is TRBV2, the J gene TRBJ1-2; possible D gene TRBD1, 6 bases. The germline V gene encodes CDR1 SNHLY and CDR2 FYNNEI. V was cut by 8 bases and J by 8 bases, with 18 bases left in between. This CDR3 region has 13 residues. As DNA, the CDR3 is TGTGCCAGCCCCCAGGGGAGGGCCGGCGGCTACACCTTC. It yields the protein CASPQGRAGGYTF.

CDR3: CASSPSVGTGSYEQYF. DNA for the CDR3: TGTGCCAGCAGCCCCTCGGTCGGGACAGGGTCCTACGAGCAGTACTTC. This chain connects TRBV9 to TRBJ2-7; 9 nucleotides align to TRBD1. The J segment lost 1 base and the V segment lost 4 bases, leaving 9 bases of the junction unmatched. Germline loops: CDR1 SGDLS, CDR2 YYNGEE. The CDR3 sequence is 16 residues long.

This clonotype was seen a handful of times. The CDR3 sequence: CASSVVAGGTGELFF. The DNA for the CDR3 is TGTGCCAGCAGCGTAGTGGCAGGAGGGACCGGGGAGCTGTTTTTT. The chain is built from TRBV9 and TRBJ2-2; weak D call: TRBD2 (6 bases). Germline V gives CDR1 SGDLS, CDR2 YYNGEE. The CDR3 has 15 residues. Trimming removed 0 bases from V and 5 bases from J, with 11 bases in between.

This clonotype showed up many times. The chain has TRBV6-2 or TRBV6-3 and TRBJ2-1; unclear D gene. The CDR3 has 15 residues. Trimming left V 2 bases short and J 0 bases short, with 8 bases between. CDR1 MNHEY and CDR2 SVGEGT come from the germline V gene. The CDR3 DNA reads TGTGCCAGCAGTTACGGCCCTAGCTCCTACAATGAGCAGTTCTTC. Translating gives CASSYGPSSYNEQFF.

The gene calls are TRBV6-5 and TRBJ2-1; 15 bases are shared with TRBD2. The germline CDR1 and CDR2 sequences are MNHEY and SVGAGI. The V gene end was trimmed by 2 bases and the J gene end by 8 bases; junction bases not matched to a gene: 7. CDR3 length equals 17 residues. The CDR3 region has the DNA TGTGCCAGCAGTTACCCGACGGGACTAGCGGGGGGACATGAGCAGTTCTTC. Translated, it gives CASSYPTGLAGGHEQFF.

This clonotype was counted a few times. This rearrangement joins TRBV27 to TRBJ2-1; D may correspond to TRBD1 or TRBD2 (6 bases each). This CDR3 has 14 residues. The V end was cut by 5 bases, the J end by 7 bases, with 15 bases between. Per germline, CDR1 MNHEY and CDR2 SMNVEV (reference sequence). The CDR3 sequence: CASSPNRGGNEQFF. Written as DNA, the CDR3 is TGTGCCAGCAGTCCCAACCGAGGGGGGAATGAGCAGTTCTTC.

At least ten counts were recorded for this clonotype. The V gene is TRBV24-1, the J gene TRBJ2-7; 7 bases line up with TRBD2. The germline V gene has CDR1 KGHDR and CDR2 SFDVKD. With 12 bases clipped from V and 2 bases from J, the junction kept 9 bases outside the gene matches. This CDR3 has 13 residues. The CDR3 nucleotides read TGTGCCGTTGGGGCTAGCGGAACCTACGAGCAGTACTTC. Translated, it gives CAVGASGTYEQYF.